This T cell receptor beta chain was sequenced in a study of T cell repertoires in cytomegalovirus infection. About the research overall: Signatures in public TCR beta sequences pointed to both CMV infection and matching HLA type. Findings and limits, study-wide: The cumulative frequency of public TCR beta families identified carriers of CMV plus the relevant HLA. Ex vivo responses were dominated by HLA-C-restricted CMV-specific TCR beta clonotypes.

TCRdb passed the reads through MiXCR, listing each CDR3 protein once. This sample has 150,000 to 200,000 distinct CDR3 sequences; 8% to 10% occur once, and the top ten carry approximately 4.6%. This CDR3 has 13 residues. From germline, CDR1 is DFQATT and CDR2 SNEGSKA (reference sequence). Deletions cut 3 bases from V and 4 bases from J, with 12 bases between. This clonotype was observed a few times. Its antigen is currently unknown. Input material: PBMCs. This sequence joins TRBV20-1 and TRBJ1-1; D ambiguous. This TCR was recovered from a human donor in good health (CMV status not recorded). Some clones in this sample may be carry-over from other donors' samples. The CDR3 DNA follows: TGCAGTGCTAGTCCAGGTGGGGTCACTGAAGCTTTCTTT. Amino acid sequence: CSASPGGVTEAFF.